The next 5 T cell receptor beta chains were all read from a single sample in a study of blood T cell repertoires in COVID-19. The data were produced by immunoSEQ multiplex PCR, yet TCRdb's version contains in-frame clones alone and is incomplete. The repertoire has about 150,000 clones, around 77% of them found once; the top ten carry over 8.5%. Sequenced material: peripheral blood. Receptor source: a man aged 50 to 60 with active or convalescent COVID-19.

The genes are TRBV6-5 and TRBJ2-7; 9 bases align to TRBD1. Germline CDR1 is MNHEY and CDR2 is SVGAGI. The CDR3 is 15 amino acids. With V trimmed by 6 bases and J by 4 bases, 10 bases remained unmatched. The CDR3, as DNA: TGTGCCAGCAGCCGCCCCGGGACAGGGTTTTACGAGCAGTACTTC. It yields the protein CASSRPGTGFYEQYF.

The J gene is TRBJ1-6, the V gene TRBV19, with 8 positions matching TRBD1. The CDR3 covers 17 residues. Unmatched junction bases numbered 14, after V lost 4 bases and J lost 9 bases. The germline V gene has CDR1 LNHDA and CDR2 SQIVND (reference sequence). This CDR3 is CASSTLKTGDGGSPLHF. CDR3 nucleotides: TGTGCCAGTAGTACCCTGAAGACAGGGGATGGAGGTTCACCCCTCCACTTT.

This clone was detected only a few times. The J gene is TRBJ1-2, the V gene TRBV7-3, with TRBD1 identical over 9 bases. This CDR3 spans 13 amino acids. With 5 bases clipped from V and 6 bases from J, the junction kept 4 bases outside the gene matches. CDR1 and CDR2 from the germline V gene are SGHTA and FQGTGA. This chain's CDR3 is CASSDRGMNGYTF. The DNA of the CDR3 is TGTGCCAGCAGCGACAGGGGGATGAATGGCTACACCTTC.

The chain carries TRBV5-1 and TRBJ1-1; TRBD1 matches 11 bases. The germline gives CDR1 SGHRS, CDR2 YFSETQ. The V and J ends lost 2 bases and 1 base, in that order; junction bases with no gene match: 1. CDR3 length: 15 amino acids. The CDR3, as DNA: TGCGCCAGCAGCTTCGGGACAGGGGGGAACACTGAAGCTTTCTTT. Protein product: CASSFGTGGNTEAFF.

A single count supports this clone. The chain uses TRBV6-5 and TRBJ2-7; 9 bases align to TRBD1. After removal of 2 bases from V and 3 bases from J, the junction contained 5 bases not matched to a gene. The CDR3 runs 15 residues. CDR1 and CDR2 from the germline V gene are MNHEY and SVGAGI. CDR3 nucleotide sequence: TGTGCCAGCAGTTACGGGACAGGGTTATTCTACGAGCAGTACTTC. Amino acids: CASSYGTGLFYEQYF.